This T cell receptor (beta chain) came from a study of monozygotic twins with inflammatory bowel disease. Broader study findings: Immunosuppressive treatment differences may have increased patient repertoire variability. Twins with IBD were found to have lower TCRbeta diversity (inverse Simpson) than healthy co-twins. No single strong signal or clonotype associated with IBD was supported.

As regards this clonotype: Its antigen is not identified.

With the 5' RACE reads reprocessed, TCRdb shows one record per CDR3 protein and no DNA. The table gives approximately 400,000 distinct CDR3 sequences; the top ten clones make up approximately 2.3% of it. From germline, CDR1 is MGHRA and CDR2 YSYEKL. This CDR3 is built from 17 residues. Investigators pulled total RNA out of whole blood and did not sort T cells. The TCR originated in a human donor with ulcerative colitis or Crohn's disease, or a healthy co-twin of an affected twin (not recorded which). The chain joins TRBV4-1 to TRBJ1-5. Sequences were obtained from blood. The CDR3: CASSQDVRGLGNQPQHF.